The clone carrying this T cell receptor beta chain was seen only a few times. The data were taken from a study of shared T cell receptors in the human thymus. Generated by immunoSEQ multiplex PCR, the TCRdb table keeps only in-frame clones and is missing some. The sample has 720,000 or so clones; 70% to 90% are singletons. In addition, the sample was reused for a study of human thymus T cells.

This sequence was found in a girl in the first two years of life with a congenital heart defect. The sample was thymocytes.

This chain's CDR3 is CASSLAPGIFYEQYF. DNA of the CDR3: TGTGCCAGCAGCTTAGCGCCAGGGATCTTCTACGAGCAGTACTTC. J is TRBJ2-7 and V is TRBV7-2, with D perhaps matching TRBD1 (5 bases). This CDR3 contains 15 residues. The germline V gene encodes CDR1 SGHTA and CDR2 FQGNSA. Trimming stripped 0 bases from V and 3 bases from J, with 12 bases between.